This TCR beta chain stems from a study of T cell repertoires in cytomegalovirus infection (dated by TCRdb to about 2019). Concerning the study at large: Because public TCR beta signatures pointed to carriage of CMV infection together with the matching HLA type, the HLA type of each donor mattered for the analysis.

Instrument used: Illumina HiSeq 1500. TCRdb trimmed public reads at Q25 via fastp, called clones via MiXCR and kept in-frame beta chains. Each record represents a unique CDR3 protein, reported with the most common genes and DNA among its rows. Within this sample are around 450,000 distinct CDR3 sequences, with over 9% of them counted one time only. The ten largest clones add up to roughly 10% of the sample. Broad study findings and their caveats: In both this cohort and an independent cohort of a few hundred donors, the cumulative frequency of public TCR beta family members distinguished carriers of CMV infection plus the relevant HLA type. The ex vivo response was dominated by HLA-C-restricted CMV-specific TCR beta clonotypes, and the single most frequent clonotype in two of eight donors was supplied by these HLA-C-restricted clonotypes.

Deletion took 2 bases off V and 4 bases off J, with a span of 11 bases between the germline ends. Based on the germline V gene, the CDR1 and CDR2 sequences are SNHLY and FYNNEI. Its CDR3 holds 14 amino acids, cysteine through phenylalanine. The CDR3 DNA has 42 bases and is translated from base 1. This clonotype was detected once. The target of this receptor is not known. The record has no base qualities; no much larger clone is one base away. A lone read offers only weak evidence. Sequencing was done on a sample of PBMCs. The sequence came from a human donor in good health (CMV status not recorded). Some clones in this sample may be carry-over from other donors' samples. The chain joins TRBV2 to TRBJ1-2, with TRBD1 as a weak D call on 5 bases. The DNA sequence is given as TGTGCCAGCAGTGAACGATCAGGGTCCTATGGCTACACCTTC. Its protein product is CASSERSGSYGYTF.